What follows describes a single T cell receptor beta chain. Its antigen is undetermined. V shed 2 bases and J shed 3 bases, with 10 bases lying between them. The germline gives CDR1 GTSNPN, CDR2 SVGIG (reference sequence). This CDR3 is 13 amino acids long. Each individual donor underwent a draw of ten milliliters of peripheral blood. The data belong to a study of blood T cells in healthy people across ages. Broader study findings: Per million T cells, TCR beta diversity dropped roughly linearly as age increased.

A second PCR of 7 to 11 cycles used a sample-barcoded 5' primer and a J-beta primer mix. Each of the cDNA molecules was tagged by a template-switch adaptor with 12 random nucleotides. TCRdb analysed the 5' RACE reads with MiXCR anew, one entry per CDR3 protein. This table holds around 1,500,000 distinct CDR3 sequences, about 28% found once. This clonotype originated in a woman in her twenties or thirties in good health. Sequenced: blood. The V and J genes are TRBV30 and TRBJ2-5; D tentatively reads TRBD1 or TRBD2 (5 bases each). The CDR3 region is CAWSRGEKETQYF. DNA for the CDR3: TGTGCCTGGAGTCGAGGGGAGAAAGAGACCCAGTACTTC.